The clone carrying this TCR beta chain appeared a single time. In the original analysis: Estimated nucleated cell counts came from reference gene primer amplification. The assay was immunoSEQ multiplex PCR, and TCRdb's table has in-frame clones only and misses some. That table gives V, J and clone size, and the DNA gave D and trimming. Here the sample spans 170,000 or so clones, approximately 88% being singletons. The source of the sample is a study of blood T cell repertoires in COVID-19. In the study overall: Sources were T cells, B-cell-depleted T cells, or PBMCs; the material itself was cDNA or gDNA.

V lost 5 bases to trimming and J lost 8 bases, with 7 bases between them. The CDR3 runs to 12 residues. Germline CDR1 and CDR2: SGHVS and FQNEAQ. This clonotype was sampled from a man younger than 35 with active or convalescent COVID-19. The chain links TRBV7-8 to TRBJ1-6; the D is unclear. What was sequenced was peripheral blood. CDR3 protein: CASSHSDSPLHF. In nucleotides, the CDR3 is TGTGCCAGCAGCCACAGTGATTCACCCCTCCACTTT. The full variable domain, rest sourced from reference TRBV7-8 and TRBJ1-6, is GAGVSQSPRYKVAKRGQDVALRCDPISGHVSLFWYQQALGQGPEFLTYFQNEAQLDKSGLPSDRFFAERPEGSVSTLKIQRTQQEDSAVYLCASSHSDSPLHFGNGTRLTVT.